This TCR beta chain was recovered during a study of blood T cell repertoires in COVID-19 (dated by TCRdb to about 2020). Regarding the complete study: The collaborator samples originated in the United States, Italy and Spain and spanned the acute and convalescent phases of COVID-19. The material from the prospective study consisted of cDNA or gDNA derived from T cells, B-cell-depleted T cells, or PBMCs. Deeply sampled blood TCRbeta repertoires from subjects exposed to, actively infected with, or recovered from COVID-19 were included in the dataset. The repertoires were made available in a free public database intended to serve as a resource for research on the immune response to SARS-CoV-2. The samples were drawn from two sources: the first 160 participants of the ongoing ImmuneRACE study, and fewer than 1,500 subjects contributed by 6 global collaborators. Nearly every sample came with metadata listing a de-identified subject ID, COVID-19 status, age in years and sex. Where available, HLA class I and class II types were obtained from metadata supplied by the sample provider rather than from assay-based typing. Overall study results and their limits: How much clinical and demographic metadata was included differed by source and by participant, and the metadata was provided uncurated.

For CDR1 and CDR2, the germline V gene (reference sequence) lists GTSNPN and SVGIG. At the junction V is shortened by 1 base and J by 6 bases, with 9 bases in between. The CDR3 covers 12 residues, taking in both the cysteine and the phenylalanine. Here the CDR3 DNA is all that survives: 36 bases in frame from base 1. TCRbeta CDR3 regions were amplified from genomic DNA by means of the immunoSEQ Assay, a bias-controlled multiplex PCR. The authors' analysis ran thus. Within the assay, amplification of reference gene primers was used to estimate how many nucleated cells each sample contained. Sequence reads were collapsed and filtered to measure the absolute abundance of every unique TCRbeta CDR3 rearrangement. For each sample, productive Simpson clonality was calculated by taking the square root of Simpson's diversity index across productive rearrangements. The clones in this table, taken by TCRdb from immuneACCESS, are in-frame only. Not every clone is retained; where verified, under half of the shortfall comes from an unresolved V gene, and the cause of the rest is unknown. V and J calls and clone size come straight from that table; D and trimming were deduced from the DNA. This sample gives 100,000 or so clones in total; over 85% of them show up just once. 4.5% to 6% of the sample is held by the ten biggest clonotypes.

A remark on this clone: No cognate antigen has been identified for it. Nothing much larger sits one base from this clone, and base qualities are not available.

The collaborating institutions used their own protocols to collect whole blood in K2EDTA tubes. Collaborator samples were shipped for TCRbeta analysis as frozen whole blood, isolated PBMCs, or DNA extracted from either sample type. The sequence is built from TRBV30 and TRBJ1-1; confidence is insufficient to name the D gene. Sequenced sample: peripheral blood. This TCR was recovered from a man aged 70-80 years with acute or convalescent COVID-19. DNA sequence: TGTGCCTGGAGTGGTGCGGGAGCTGAAGCTTTCTTT. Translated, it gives CAWSGAGAEAFF.